A single sample gave rise to the 18 T cell receptor beta chains below, sequenced in a study of blood T cell repertoires in COVID-19. The table came from immunoSEQ multiplex PCR; TCRdb's copy has only in-frame clones and leaves some out. This table has 250,000 to 300,000 clones, 70% to 90% appearing once. The sequenced sample was peripheral blood. These receptors were collected from a man aged 55 to 70 who had recovered from COVID-19.

The chain recombines TRBV12-3 or TRBV12-4 with TRBJ2-1, with D hard to call. V lost 3 bases and J lost 6, with 6 bases in between. This CDR3 is 12 amino acids long. The CDR3 sequence is CASSFSPNEQFF. CDR3 nucleotide sequence: TGTGCCAGCAGTTTTAGCCCCAATGAGCAGTTCTTC.

The CDR3 spells CASSREGGVETDTQYF. The CDR3 DNA is TGTGCCAGCAGCAGAGAGGGGGGGGTAGAGACAGATACGCAGTATTTT. The rearrangement uses TRBV5-4 and TRBJ2-3; tentative D call: TRBD2 (7 bases). The V end was cut by 4 bases, the J end by 3 bases, with 18 bases between. Germline V gene data show CDR1 as SGHNT and CDR2 as YYREEE (reference sequence). This CDR3 spans 16 amino acids.

The chain couples TRBV5-1 to TRBJ2-2; D not certain. Trimming stripped 0 bases from V and 4 bases from J, with 7 bases between. The germline V gene has CDR1 SGHRS and CDR2 YFSETQ. The CDR3 runs to 14 residues. DNA for the CDR3: TGCGCCAGCAGCTTGGAATACAGCACCGGGGAGCTGTTTTTT. Its translation: CASSLEYSTGELFF.

This clone was observed a handful of times. The chain's CDR3 is CASSPITGHTIYF. In DNA form, the CDR3 reads TGTGCCAGCAGCCCCATCACAGGGCACACCATATATTTT. The rearrangement uses TRBV7-6 and TRBJ1-3; perhaps TRBD1 as D (6 bases). V gave up 5 bases and J gave up 8 bases, with 13 bases separating them. The CDR3 is made up of 13 amino acids. Germline V lookup: CDR1 SGHVS, CDR2 FNYEAQ.

CDR3 in amino acids: CASSSSTGGLNEQYF. DNA for the CDR3: TGTGCCAGCAGTTCCTCCACAGGGGGCCTAAACGAGCAGTACTTC. The chain carries TRBV27 and TRBJ2-7; 9 bases fit TRBD1. CDR3 length equals 15 residues. The germline CDR1 and CDR2 sequences are MNHEY and SMNVEV (reference sequence). V lost 4 bases, J lost 5 bases, and 9 bases stayed unmatched.

The V and J genes are TRBV5-6 and TRBJ1-2, with D unclear. Per the germline V gene, CDR1 is SGHDT and CDR2 is YYEEEE. Trimming removed 6 bases from V and 1 base from J, with 19 bases in between. The CDR3 runs to 16 residues. CDR3 region: CASTKSPGMGNYGYTF. The CDR3 region has the DNA TGTGCCAGCACCAAAAGTCCGGGGATGGGTAACTATGGCTACACCTTC.

The V and J genes are TRBV27 and TRBJ1-3; a possible D gene is TRBD1 (6 bases). The germline CDR1 and CDR2 sequences are MNHEY and SMNVEV (reference sequence). Trimming took 7 bases from V and 0 from J, leaving 28 bases between them. The CDR3 has 20 residues. The CDR3 loop reads CASTRGGSPMVGPSGNTIYF. For the CDR3, the DNA is TGTGCCAGCACCCGAGGGGGATCCCCCATGGTGGGCCCCTCTGGAAACACCATATATTTT.

V is TRBV28 and J is TRBJ1-2; D not resolved. With 6 bases removed from V and 8 bases from J, the gap between germline ends came to 10 bases. Germline V gene data show CDR1 as MDHEN and CDR2 as SYDVKM. The length of the CDR3 is 11 residues. CDR3 nucleotides: TGTGCCAGCAGACAAGTCCTGGGCTACACCTTC. This encodes CASRQVLGYTF.

This clone was recorded only once. The chain recombines TRBV12-2 with TRBJ2-3; the DNA was not compared with TRBD2, the D call given in the table. TRBV12-2 is a listed pseudogene. The CDR3 length is 16 residues. CDR3 region: CASRLSGSGDTDTQYF. For the CDR3, the DNA is TGTGCAAGTCGGCTTAGTGGTAGCGGGGACACAGATACGCAGTATTTT.

This chain uses TRBV28 with TRBJ1-2; unclear D gene. The CDR3 extends over 13 amino acids. V dropped 11 bases and J dropped 5 bases, with 18 bases sitting between them. CDR1 MDHEN and CDR2 SYDVKM come from the germline V gene. CDR3 region: CAHRQHGEYGYTF. As DNA, the CDR3 is TGTGCCCACCGCCAGCACGGGGAATATGGCTACACCTTC.

CDR3 DNA: TGTGCCAGTAGTTGGCAAGTCGTGGGACAAGGTGGCTACGAGCAGTACTTC. This gives the protein CASSWQVVGQGGYEQYF. The chain uses TRBV19 and TRBJ2-7; tentatively, D is TRBD1 (6 bases). The V end was cut by 5 bases, the J end by 3 bases, with 23 bases between. Germline CDR1 LNHDA, CDR2 SQIVND (reference sequence). CDR3 size: 17 residues.

Written as DNA, the CDR3 is TGCAGCGTTCCCGTTAAGGGGATGAACACTGAAGCTTTCTTT. Its translation is CSVPVKGMNTEAFF. The gene calls are TRBV29-1 and TRBJ1-1; maybe TRBD1 (5 bases). Trimming shortened V by 5 bases and J by 0 bases, and 13 bases separated the two germline ends. Per the germline V gene, CDR1 is SQVTM and CDR2 is ANQGSEA. This CDR3 is 14 amino acids long.

The V gene is TRBV29-1, the J gene TRBJ1-1, with TRBD1 identical over 7 bases. CDR3 length: 13 residues. V lost 5 bases and J lost 0; bases outside the gene matches: 3. Germline values: CDR1 SQVTM, CDR2 ANQGSEA. CDR3 sequence reads: CSVYDRVNTEAFF. In DNA, the CDR3 is TGCAGCGTTTATGACAGGGTGAACACTGAAGCTTTCTTT.

The chain uses TRBV9 and TRBJ1-5, with 7 bases that match TRBD1. Per germline, CDR1 SGDLS and CDR2 YYNGEE. J lost 8 bases, V lost 3 bases, and 11 bases had no gene match. The CDR3 length is 15 residues. CDR3 sequence: CASSATRQGSEPQHF. Written as DNA, the CDR3 is TGTGCCAGCAGCGCCACCAGACAGGGTAGCGAGCCCCAGCATTTT.

In its sample, this clone was seen once. This chain uses TRBV19 with TRBJ2-2; 7 positions agree with TRBD2. The V gene's germline CDR1 is LNHDA and CDR2 SQIVND (reference sequence). V was pared by 7 bases and J by 1 base, with 9 bases of the junction left unmatched. This CDR3 spans 16 amino acids. CDR3 sequence (DNA): TGTGCCAGTAAACGGGATTCTAGCGGGAACACCGGGGAGCTGTTTTTT. This gives the protein CASKRDSSGNTGELFF.

The chain joins TRBV5-1 to TRBJ1-1, with 7 bases identical to TRBD1. From germline, CDR1 is SGHRS and CDR2 YFSETQ. The CDR3 loop spans 16 amino acids. With 2 bases clipped from V and 7 bases from J, the junction kept 14 bases outside the gene matches. Here the CDR3 reads CASSFVGAQGNGEAFF. In DNA form, the CDR3 reads TGCGCCAGCAGCTTTGTGGGGGCACAGGGGAACGGTGAAGCTTTCTTT.

J is TRBJ1-1 and V is TRBV10-2, with D unclear. Trimming removed 0 bases from V and 2 bases from J, with 7 bases in between. Germline-derived CDR1 and CDR2 are WSHSY and SAAADI. This CDR3 spans 14 amino acids. The CDR3 region is CASSESRSNTEAFF. The CDR3 region has the DNA TGCGCCAGCAGTGAGTCTCGGTCTAACACTGAAGCTTTCTTT.

The chain has TRBV7-9 and TRBJ1-4; 12 bases match TRBD1. CDR3 length: 15 amino acids. J gave up 9 bases and V 1 base, and 3 bases lay outside the gene matches. Germline CDR1 SEHNR, CDR2 FQNEAQ (reference sequence). CDR3 protein: CASSLEGTGGQKLFF. The CDR3 DNA reads TGTGCCAGCAGCTTAGAGGGGACAGGGGGCCAAAAACTGTTTTTT.